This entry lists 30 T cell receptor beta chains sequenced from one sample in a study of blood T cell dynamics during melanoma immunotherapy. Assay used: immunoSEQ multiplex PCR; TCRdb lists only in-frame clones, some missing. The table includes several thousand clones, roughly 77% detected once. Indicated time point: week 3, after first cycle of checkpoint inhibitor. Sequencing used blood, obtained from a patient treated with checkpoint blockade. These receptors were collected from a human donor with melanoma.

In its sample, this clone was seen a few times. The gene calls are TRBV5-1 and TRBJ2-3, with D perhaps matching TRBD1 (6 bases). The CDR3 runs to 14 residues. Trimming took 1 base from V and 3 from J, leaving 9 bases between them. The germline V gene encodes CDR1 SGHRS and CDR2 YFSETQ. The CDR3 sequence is CASSLTGMTDTQYF. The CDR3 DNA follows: TGCGCCAGCAGCTTGACAGGGATGACAGATACGCAGTATTTT.

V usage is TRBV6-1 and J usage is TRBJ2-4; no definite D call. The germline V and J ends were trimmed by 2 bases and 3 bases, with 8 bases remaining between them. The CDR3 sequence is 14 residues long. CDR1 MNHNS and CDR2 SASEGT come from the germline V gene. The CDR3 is CASSEQLNKNIQYF. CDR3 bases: TGTGCCAGCAGTGAACAACTAAACAAAAACATTCAGTACTTC.

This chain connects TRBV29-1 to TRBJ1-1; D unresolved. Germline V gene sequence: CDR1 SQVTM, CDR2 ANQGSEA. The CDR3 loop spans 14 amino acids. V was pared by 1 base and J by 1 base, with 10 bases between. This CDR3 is CSVEVAGKNTEAFF. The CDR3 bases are TGCAGCGTTGAAGTGGCAGGCAAGAACACTGAAGCTTTCTTT.

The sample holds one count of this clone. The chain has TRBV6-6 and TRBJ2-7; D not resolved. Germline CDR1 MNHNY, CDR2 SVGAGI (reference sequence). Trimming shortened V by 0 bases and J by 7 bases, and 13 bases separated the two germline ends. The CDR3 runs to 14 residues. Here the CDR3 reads CASSYSIRPREQYF. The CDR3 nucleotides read TGTGCCAGCAGTTACTCGATCCGGCCCCGAGAGCAGTACTTC.

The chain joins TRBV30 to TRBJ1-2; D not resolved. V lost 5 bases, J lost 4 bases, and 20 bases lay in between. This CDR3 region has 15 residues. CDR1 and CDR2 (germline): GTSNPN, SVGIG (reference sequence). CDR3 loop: CAWASRHRKTYGYTF. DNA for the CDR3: TGTGCCTGGGCCTCACGGCATAGAAAGACCTATGGCTACACCTTC.

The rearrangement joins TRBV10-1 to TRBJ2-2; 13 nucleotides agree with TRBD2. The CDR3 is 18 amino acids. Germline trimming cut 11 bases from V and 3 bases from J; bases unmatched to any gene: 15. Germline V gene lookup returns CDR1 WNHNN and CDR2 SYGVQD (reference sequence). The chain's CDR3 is CAPEPGLAGTTDTGELFF. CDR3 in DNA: TGCGCCCCCGAACCGGGACTAGCGGGAACGACGGACACCGGGGAGCTGTTTTTT.

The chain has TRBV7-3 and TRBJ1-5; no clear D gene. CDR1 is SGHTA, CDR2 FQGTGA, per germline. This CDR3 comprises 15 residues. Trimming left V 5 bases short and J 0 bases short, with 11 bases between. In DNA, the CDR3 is TGTGCCAGCAGCCCAGTGGGTAGTAGCAATCAGCCCCAGCATTTT. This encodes CASSPVGSSNQPQHF.

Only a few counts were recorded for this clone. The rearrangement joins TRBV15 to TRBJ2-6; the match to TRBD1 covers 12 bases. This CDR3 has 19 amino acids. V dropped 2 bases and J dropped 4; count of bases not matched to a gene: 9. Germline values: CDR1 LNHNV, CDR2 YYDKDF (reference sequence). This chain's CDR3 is CATSRTGTGGPSGANVLTF. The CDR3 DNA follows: TGTGCCACCAGCAGAACCGGGACAGGGGGCCCGTCGGGGGCCAACGTCCTGACTTTC.

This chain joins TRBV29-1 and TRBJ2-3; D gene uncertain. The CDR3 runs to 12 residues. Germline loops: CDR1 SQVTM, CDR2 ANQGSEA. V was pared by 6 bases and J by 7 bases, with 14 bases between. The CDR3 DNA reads TGCAGCGTGCCCCGGGCAGGAAATACGCAGTATTTT. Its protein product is CSVPRAGNTQYF.

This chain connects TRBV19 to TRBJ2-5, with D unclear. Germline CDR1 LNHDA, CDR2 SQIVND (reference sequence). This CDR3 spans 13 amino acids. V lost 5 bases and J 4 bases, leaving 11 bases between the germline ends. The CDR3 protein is CASSGFVTETQYF. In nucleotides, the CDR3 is TGTGCCAGTAGTGGGTTTGTCACAGAGACCCAGTACTTC.

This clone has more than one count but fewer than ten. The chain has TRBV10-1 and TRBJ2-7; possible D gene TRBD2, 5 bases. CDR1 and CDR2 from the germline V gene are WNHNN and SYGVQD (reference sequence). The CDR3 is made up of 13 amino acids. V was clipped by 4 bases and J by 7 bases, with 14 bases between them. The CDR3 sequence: CASSARLAEEQYF. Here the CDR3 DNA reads TGCGCCAGCAGTGCTCGGCTAGCCGAAGAGCAGTACTTC.

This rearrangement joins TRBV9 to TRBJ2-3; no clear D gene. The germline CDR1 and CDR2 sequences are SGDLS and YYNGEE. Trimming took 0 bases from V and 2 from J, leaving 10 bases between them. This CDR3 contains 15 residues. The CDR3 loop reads CASSVGPAHTDTQYF. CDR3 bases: TGTGCCAGCAGCGTAGGGCCCGCACACACAGATACGCAGTATTTT.

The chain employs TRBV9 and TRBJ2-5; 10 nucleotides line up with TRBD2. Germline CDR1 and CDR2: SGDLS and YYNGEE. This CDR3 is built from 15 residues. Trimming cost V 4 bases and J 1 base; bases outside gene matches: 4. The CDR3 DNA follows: TGTGCCAGCAGCTCTAGCGGGAGACCCCAAGAGACCCAGTACTTC. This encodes CASSSSGRPQETQYF.

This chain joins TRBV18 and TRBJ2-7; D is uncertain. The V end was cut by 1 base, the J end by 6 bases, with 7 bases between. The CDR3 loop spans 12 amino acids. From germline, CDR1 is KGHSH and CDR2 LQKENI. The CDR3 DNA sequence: TGTGCCAGCTCACCACGTACGAGCGAGCAGTACTTC. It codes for CASSPRTSEQYF.

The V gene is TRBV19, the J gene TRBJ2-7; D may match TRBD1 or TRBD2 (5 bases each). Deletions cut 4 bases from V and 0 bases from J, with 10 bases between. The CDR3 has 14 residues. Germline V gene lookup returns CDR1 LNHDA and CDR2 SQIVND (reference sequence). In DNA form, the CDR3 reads TGTGCCAGTAGTAAAGAGGGGACCTCCTACGAGCAGTACTTC. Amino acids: CASSKEGTSYEQYF.

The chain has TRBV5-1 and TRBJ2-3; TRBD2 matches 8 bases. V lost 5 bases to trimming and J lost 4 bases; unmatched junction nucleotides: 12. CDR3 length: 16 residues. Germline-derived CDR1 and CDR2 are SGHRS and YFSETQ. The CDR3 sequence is CASSRGTGGPSDTQYF. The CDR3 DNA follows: TGCGCCAGCAGTCGAGGGACGGGGGGGCCGTCAGATACGCAGTATTTT.

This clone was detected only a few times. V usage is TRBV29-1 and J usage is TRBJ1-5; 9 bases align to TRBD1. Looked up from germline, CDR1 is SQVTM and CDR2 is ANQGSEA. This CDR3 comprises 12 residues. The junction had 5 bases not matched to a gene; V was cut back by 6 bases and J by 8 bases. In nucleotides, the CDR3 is TGCAGCGTAGGACAGGGGTCTGAGCCCCAGCATTTT. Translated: CSVGQGSEPQHF.

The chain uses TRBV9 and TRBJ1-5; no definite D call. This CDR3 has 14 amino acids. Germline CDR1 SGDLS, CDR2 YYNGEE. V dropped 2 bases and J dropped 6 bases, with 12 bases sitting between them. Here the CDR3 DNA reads TGTGCCAGCAGCGTTTCGCCGGTCCGTCAGCCCCAGCATTTT. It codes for CASSVSPVRQPQHF.

CDR3 in DNA: TGCGCCAGCAGCTTGTTGGGCAGGGGTAAAAGTATGAGGAACACCGGGGAGCTGTTTTTT. Its translation is CASSLLGRGKSMRNTGELFF. The chain carries TRBV5-1 and TRBJ2-2; D may be TRBD1 (6 bases). Germline V lookup: CDR1 SGHRS, CDR2 YFSETQ. The V end was cut by 1 base, the J end by 1 base, with 23 bases between. The CDR3 covers 20 residues.

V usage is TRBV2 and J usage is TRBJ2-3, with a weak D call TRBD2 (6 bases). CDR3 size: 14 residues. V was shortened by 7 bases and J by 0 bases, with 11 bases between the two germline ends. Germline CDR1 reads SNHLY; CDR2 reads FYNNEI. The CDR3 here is CASKDGTSTDTQYF. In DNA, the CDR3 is TGTGCCAGCAAGGATGGGACTAGCACAGATACGCAGTATTTT.

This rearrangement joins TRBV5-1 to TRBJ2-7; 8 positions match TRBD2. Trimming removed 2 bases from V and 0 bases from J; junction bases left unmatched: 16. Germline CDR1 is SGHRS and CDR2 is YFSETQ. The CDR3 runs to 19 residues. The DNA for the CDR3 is TGCGCCAGCAGCTTCCATTTCCGGGCTAGCGGGTATCGCTCCTACGAGCAGTACTTC. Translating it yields CASSFHFRASGYRSYEQYF. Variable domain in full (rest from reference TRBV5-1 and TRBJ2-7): KAGVTQTPRYLIKTRGQQVTLSCSPISGHRSVSWYQQTPGQGLQFLFEYFSETQRNKGNFPGRFSGRQFSNSRSEMNVSTLELGDSALYLCASSFHFRASGYRSYEQYFGPGTRLTVT.

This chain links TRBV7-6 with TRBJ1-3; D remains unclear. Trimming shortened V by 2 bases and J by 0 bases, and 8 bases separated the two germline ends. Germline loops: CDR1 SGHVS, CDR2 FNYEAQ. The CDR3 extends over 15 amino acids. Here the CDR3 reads CASSLNPDSGNTIYF. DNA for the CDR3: TGTGCCAGCAGCTTAAATCCAGACTCTGGAAACACCATATATTTT.

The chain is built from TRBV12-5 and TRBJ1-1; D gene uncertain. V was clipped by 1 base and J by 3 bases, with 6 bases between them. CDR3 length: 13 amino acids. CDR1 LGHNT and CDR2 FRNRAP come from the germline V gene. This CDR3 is CASGLDGYTEAFF. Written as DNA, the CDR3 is TGTGCTAGTGGTTTGGACGGTTACACTGAAGCTTTCTTT.

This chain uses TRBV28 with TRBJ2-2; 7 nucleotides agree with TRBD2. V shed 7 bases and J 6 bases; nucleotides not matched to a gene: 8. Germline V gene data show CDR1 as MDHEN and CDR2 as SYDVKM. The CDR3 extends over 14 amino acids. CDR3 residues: CASNLGGSPGELFF. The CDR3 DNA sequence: TGTGCCAGCAACTTGGGAGGGTCCCCCGGGGAGCTGTTTTTT.

The CDR3 DNA sequence: TGTGCCAGCAGCCCTCTCCAGGGGGGAATGAACACTGAAGCTTTCTTT. It codes for CASSPLQGGMNTEAFF. This chain links TRBV7-9 with TRBJ1-1; 7 nucleotides line up with TRBD1. V gave up 5 bases and J gave up 0 bases; unmatched junction bases: 9. The length of the CDR3 is 16 residues. Germline loops: CDR1 SEHNR, CDR2 FQNEAQ (reference sequence).

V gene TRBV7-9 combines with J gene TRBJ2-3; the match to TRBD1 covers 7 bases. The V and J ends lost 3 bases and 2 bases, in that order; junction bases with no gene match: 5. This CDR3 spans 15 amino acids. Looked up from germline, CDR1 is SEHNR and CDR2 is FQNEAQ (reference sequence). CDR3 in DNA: TGTGCCAGCAGCTTTGACAGGGCTGACACAGATACGCAGTATTTT. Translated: CASSFDRADTDTQYF.

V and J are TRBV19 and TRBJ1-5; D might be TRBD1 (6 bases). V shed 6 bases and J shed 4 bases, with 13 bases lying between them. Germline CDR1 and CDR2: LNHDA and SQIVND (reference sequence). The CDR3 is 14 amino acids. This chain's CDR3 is CASRGPGANQPQHF. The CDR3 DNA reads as TGTGCCAGTAGGGGCCCAGGGGCAAATCAGCCCCAGCATTTT.

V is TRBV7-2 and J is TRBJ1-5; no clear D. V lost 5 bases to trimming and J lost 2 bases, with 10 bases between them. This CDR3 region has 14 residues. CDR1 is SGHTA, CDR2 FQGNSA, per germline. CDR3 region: CASSAGGGNQPQHF. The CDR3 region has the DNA TGTGCCAGCAGCGCAGGCGGAGGCAATCAGCCCCAGCATTTT.

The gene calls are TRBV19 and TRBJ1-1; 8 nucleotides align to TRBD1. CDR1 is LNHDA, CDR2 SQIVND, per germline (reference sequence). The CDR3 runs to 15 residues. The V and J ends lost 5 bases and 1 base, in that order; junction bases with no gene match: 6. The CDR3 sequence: CASSVAGTGNTEAFF. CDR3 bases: TGTGCCAGTAGTGTCGCCGGGACAGGGAACACTGAAGCTTTCTTT.

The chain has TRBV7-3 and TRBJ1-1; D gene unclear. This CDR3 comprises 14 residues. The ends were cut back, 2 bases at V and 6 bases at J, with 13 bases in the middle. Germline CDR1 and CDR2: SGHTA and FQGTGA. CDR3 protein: CASSLAGFAAEAFF. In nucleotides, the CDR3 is TGTGCCAGCAGCTTAGCGGGTTTCGCAGCTGAAGCTTTCTTT.